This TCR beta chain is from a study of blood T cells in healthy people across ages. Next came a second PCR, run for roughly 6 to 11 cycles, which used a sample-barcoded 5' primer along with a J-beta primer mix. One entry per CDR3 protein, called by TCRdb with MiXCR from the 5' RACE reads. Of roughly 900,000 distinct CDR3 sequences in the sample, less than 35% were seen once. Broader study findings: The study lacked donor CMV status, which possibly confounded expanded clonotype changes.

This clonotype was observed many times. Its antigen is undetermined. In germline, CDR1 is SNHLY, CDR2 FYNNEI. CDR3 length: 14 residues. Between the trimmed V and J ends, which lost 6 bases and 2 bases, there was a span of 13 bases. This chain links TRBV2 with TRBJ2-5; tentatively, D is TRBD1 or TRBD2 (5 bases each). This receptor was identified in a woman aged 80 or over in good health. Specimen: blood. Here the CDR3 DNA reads TGTGCCAGCAGGCCGGGACGTAGACAAGAGACCCAGTACTTC. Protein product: CASRPGRRQETQYF.